Below, 6 T cell receptor beta chains from the same sample are listed, as sequenced in a study of blood T cell repertoires in COVID-19 (dated by TCRdb to the early 2020s). The library was generated by the immunoSEQ multiplex PCR assay. TCRdb holds this immuneACCESS table with in-frame rearrangements only. Some clones are missing; in checked studies, unresolved V genes explain under half, and the rest has no known cause. The sample table records almost 400,000 clones; around 92% of these occur just once. 1.7% of the sample is held by the ten biggest clonotypes. The specimen was PBMCs or T cells enriched from blood (not recorded which). Receptors were obtained from a woman in her twenties or thirties who had recovered from COVID-19.

The table lists this clone with a count of one. The chain recombines TRBV7-2 with TRBJ1-2, with D perhaps matching TRBD1 (5 bases). Deletions cut 2 bases from V and 1 base from J, with 8 bases between. CDR1 and CDR2 from the germline V gene are SGHTA and FQGNSA. CDR3 size: 14 residues. CDR3 sequence (DNA): TGTGCCAGCAGCTTAAGACAGAGTAACTATGGCTACACCTTC. It codes for CASSLRQSNYGYTF. The full variable domain, with the rest looked up from reference TRBV7-2 and TRBJ1-2, is GAGVSQSPSNKVTEKGKDVELRCDPISGHTALYWYRQSLGQGLEFLIYFQGNSAPDKSGLPSDRFSAERTGGSVSTLTIQRTQQEDSAVYLCASSLRQSNYGYTFGSGTRLTVV.

The V gene is TRBV2, the J gene TRBJ2-3, with 12 bases fitting TRBD2. CDR3 length equals 19 residues. J lost 0 bases, V lost 3 bases, and 10 bases had no gene match. CDR1 and CDR2 from the germline V gene are SNHLY and FYNNEI. The CDR3, as DNA: TGTGCCAGCAGTGACCCTAGCGGGAGGGCCTGGGTTAGCACAGATACGCAGTATTTT. It yields the protein CASSDPSGRAWVSTDTQYF.

The DNA of the CDR3 is TGTGCCATCAGACCGGGACTAGCGGGAATAGATGAGCAGTTCTTC. Encoded protein: CAIRPGLAGIDEQFF. The V and J genes are TRBV10-3 and TRBJ2-1; TRBD2 matches 13 bases. Germline CDR1 and CDR2: ENHRY and SYGVKD. The CDR3 loop spans 15 amino acids. V shed 6 bases and J 8 bases; nucleotides not matched to a gene: 7.

This clone occurred once. The chain joins TRBV19 to TRBJ2-2; 7 positions match TRBD2. Germline assignment: CDR1 LNHDA and CDR2 SQIVND (reference sequence). The CDR3 runs to 14 residues. The J segment lost 7 bases and the V segment lost 10 bases, leaving 12 bases of the junction unmatched. As DNA, the CDR3 is TGTGCCACCAACTGGGGGGGAAATGGCGGGGAGCTGTTTTTT. It encodes CATNWGGNGGELFF.

The count of this clone is one. The chain couples TRBV18 to TRBJ2-5; 10 bases match TRBD2. Germline CDR1 is KGHSH and CDR2 is LQKENI. Trimming took 3 bases from V and 2 from J; bases not matched to a gene: 6. The CDR3 length is 16 residues. The CDR3 protein is CASSPRPSGGQETQYF. CDR3 coding DNA: TGTGCCAGCTCACCCCGTCCTAGCGGGGGACAAGAGACCCAGTACTTC. The complete variable domain, with remaining parts taken from reference TRBV18 and TRBJ2-5, reads NAGVMQNPRHLVRRRGQEARLRCSPMKGHSHVYWYRQLPEEGLKFMVYLQKENIIDESGMPKERFSAEFPKEGPSILRIQQVVRGDSAAYFCASSPRPSGGQETQYFGPGTRLLVL.

This clone was observed a few times. The chain recombines TRBV23-1 with TRBJ1-6, with 7 bases identical to TRBD1. TRBV23-1 has ORF status, its function being uncertain. The CDR3 is made up of 17 amino acids. J was trimmed by 13 bases and V by 2 bases; bases with no gene match: 17. CDR3: CASSQDRERPSGIPLHF. CDR3 bases: TGCGCCAGCAGTCAAGACAGGGAGAGGCCGTCAGGGATTCCCCTCCACTTT.